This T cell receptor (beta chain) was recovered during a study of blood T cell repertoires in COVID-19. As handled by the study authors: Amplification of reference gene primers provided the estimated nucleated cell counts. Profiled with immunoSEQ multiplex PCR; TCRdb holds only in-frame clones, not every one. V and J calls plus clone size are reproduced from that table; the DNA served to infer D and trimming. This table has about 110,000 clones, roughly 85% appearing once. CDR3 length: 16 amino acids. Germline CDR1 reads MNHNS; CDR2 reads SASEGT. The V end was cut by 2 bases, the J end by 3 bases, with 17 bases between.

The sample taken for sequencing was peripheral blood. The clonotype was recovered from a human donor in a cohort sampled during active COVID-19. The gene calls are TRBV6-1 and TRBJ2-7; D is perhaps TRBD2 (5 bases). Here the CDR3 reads CASSEKGDIFLYEQYF. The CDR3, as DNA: TGTGCCAGCAGTGAAAAGGGAGACATCTTTCTCTACGAGCAGTACTTC.